These 19 T cell receptor beta chains were sequenced from one sample in a study of T cells in Graves' hyperthyroidism and ophthalmopathy. Amplification targeted TCR beta CDR3 regions from RNA transcripts. The TCR CDR3 was amplified in a first-round RT-PCR using the HTBI primer set. TCRdb fed the multiplex PCR reads into MiXCR, producing one record per CDR3 protein. The table records a few hundred thousand distinct CDR3 sequences, 20% to 25% of them present only once. The specimen was blood. The receptors were sampled from a man aged 30-40 years with Graves' ophthalmopathy.

This sequence joins TRBV10-3 and TRBJ2-2; 9 bases fit TRBD1. The CDR3 runs to 14 residues. The germline CDR1 and CDR2 sequences are ENHRY and SYGVKD. V was pared by 2 bases and J by 5 bases, with 0 bases of the junction left unmatched. CDR3 in DNA: TGTGCCATCAGTGAGGGGACAGGGACCGGGGAGCTGTTTTTT. Translating gives CAISEGTGTGELFF.

Ten or more counts support this clonotype. This chain connects TRBV28 to TRBJ2-3; the D call may be TRBD1 or TRBD2 (5 bases each). The CDR3 runs 16 residues. The V end was cut by 2 bases, the J end by 1 base, with 13 bases between. CDR1 MDHEN and CDR2 SYDVKM come from the germline V gene. CDR3 amino acids: CASSLGASRRTDTQYF. The CDR3 DNA reads as TGTGCCAGCAGTTTAGGGGCTAGCCGACGCACAGATACGCAGTATTTT.

The chain carries TRBV9 and TRBJ2-7, with 8 nucleotides matching TRBD2. After removal of 4 bases from V and 2 bases from J, the junction contained 5 bases not matched to a gene. The CDR3 contains 14 residues. Germline-derived CDR1 and CDR2 are SGDLS and YYNGEE. CDR3 in DNA: TGTGCCAGCAGCCAAGCGGGAGAACCCTACGAGCAGTACTTC. It codes for CASSQAGEPYEQYF.

This clonotype was seen many times. The V and J genes are TRBV29-1 and TRBJ2-3; D remains unclear. Between the trimmed V and J ends, which lost 4 bases and 4 bases, there was a span of 9 bases. The CDR3 is made up of 12 amino acids. Germline V gene data show CDR1 as SQVTM and CDR2 as ANQGSEA. CDR3 in amino acids: CSVGKDSDTQYF. The CDR3 DNA reads TGCAGCGTTGGTAAGGATTCAGATACGCAGTATTTT.

The V call is TRBV5-1, the J call TRBJ2-5; D is unclear. Germline V CDR1 and CDR2: SGHRS, YFSETQ. This CDR3 is built from 13 residues. Trimming stripped 4 bases from V and 2 bases from J, with 9 bases between. The CDR3 region is CASSTQEQETQYF. The CDR3 DNA is TGCGCCAGCAGCACCCAGGAACAAGAGACCCAGTACTTC.

This clonotype has only a few counts. The V call is TRBV7-6, the J call TRBJ2-2; no clear D gene. There are 13 residues in the CDR3. The ends were cut back, 4 bases at V and 11 bases at J, with 14 bases in the middle. Germline-derived CDR1 and CDR2 are SGHVS and FNYEAQ. In DNA form, the CDR3 reads TGTGCCAGCAGCTCAACGACACCATTCGAGCTGTTTTTT. It is translated as CASSSTTPFELFF.

This clonotype was recorded a few times. This sequence joins TRBV12-3 or TRBV12-4 and TRBJ2-1; D is unresolved. CDR3 length: 14 amino acids. V was shortened by 5 bases and J by 0 bases, with 8 bases between the two germline ends. As DNA, the CDR3 is TGTGCCAGCAGTGTCGGTAGCTCCTACAATGAGCAGTTCTTC. It is translated as CASSVGSSYNEQFF.

The chain joins TRBV27 to TRBJ1-5; possible D gene TRBD1, 5 bases. Trimming took off 6 bases at V and 0 bases at J, with 9 bases between the two ends. The CDR3 runs 14 residues. Looked up from germline, CDR1 is MNHEY and CDR2 is SMNVEV (reference sequence). Here the CDR3 reads CASRSGNSNQPQHF. CDR3 sequence (DNA): TGTGCCAGCAGATCAGGGAATAGCAATCAGCCCCAGCATTTT.

This clonotype was found a few times. V and J are TRBV5-1 and TRBJ2-5; 11 bases line up with TRBD2. The length of the CDR3 is 16 residues. The germline gives CDR1 SGHRS, CDR2 YFSETQ. J gave up 2 bases and V 8 bases, and 11 bases lay outside the gene matches. In DNA form, the CDR3 reads TGCGCCAGAAGACTAGCGGGACCTTTGAATCAAGAGACCCAGTACTTC. Translating it yields CARRLAGPLNQETQYF.

This clonotype was picked up many times. This chain uses TRBV11-2 with TRBJ2-2; unclear D gene. The V gene lost 1 base and the J gene lost 2 bases, with 11 bases spanning the gap. Germline CDR1 and CDR2: SGHAT and FQNNGV. The CDR3 contains 16 residues. The CDR3 sequence is CASSLGVTLNTGELFF. CDR3 DNA sequence: TGTGCCAGCAGCTTAGGCGTCACACTTAACACCGGGGAGCTGTTTTTT.

This clonotype was seen just once. The V gene is TRBV30, the J gene TRBJ1-4; perhaps TRBD1 as D (5 bases). V lost 7 bases to trimming and J lost 4 bases, with 10 bases between them. The CDR3 sequence is 12 residues long. Germline V lookup: CDR1 GTSNPN, CDR2 SVGIG (reference sequence). This chain's CDR3 is CAYGTGNEKLFF. The CDR3 DNA reads TGTGCCTACGGGACGGGTAATGAAAAACTGTTTTTT. The full variable domain, in which reference TRBV30 and TRBJ1-4 provide the parts outside the CDR3, is SQTIHQWPATLVQPVGSPLSLECTVEGTSNPNLYWYRQAAGRGLQLLFYSVGIGQISSEVPQNLSASRPQDRQFILSSKKLLLSDSGFYLCAYGTGNEKLFFGSGTQLSVL.

Only a few counts were recorded for this clonotype. V gene TRBV12-3 or TRBV12-4 combines with J gene TRBJ2-2; TRBD2 aligns across 7 bases. The CDR3 is made up of 13 amino acids. V lost 3 bases to trimming and J lost 6 bases; unmatched junction nucleotides: 1. CDR3 region: CASSLAGAGELFF. The DNA for the CDR3 is TGTGCCAGCAGTTTGGCGGGAGCCGGGGAGCTGTTTTTT.

In its sample, this clonotype was seen a few times. CDR3 in DNA: TGTGCCAGCAGCTCGGAGGTGGGGAGCAATCAGCCCCAGCATTTT. Translated: CASSSEVGSNQPQHF. This sequence joins TRBV7-2 and TRBJ1-5; D not certain. CDR3 length: 15 amino acids. From germline, CDR1 is SGHTA and CDR2 FQGNSA. Trimming stripped 4 bases from V and 1 base from J, with 11 bases between.

In this sample, this clonotype turned up many times. The chain links TRBV5-1 to TRBJ2-7; 10 nucleotides match TRBD1. The CDR3 is made up of 13 amino acids. Per germline, CDR1 SGHRS and CDR2 YFSETQ. V was pared by 7 bases and J by 3 bases, with 4 bases of the junction left unmatched. The CDR3 loop is CASSGTGDYEQYF. The CDR3 DNA follows: TGCGCCAGCTCCGGGACAGGGGACTACGAGCAGTACTTC. The entire variable domain, with the rest obtained from reference TRBV5-1 and TRBJ2-7, is as follows: KAGVTQTPRYLIKTRGQQVTLSCSPISGHRSVSWYQQTPGQGLQFLFEYFSETQRNKGNFPGRFSGRQFSNSRSEMNVSTLELGDSALYLCASSGTGDYEQYFGPGTRLTVT.

This clonotype occurred a few times. This chain connects TRBV27 to TRBJ2-1, with D perhaps TRBD2 (6 bases). The CDR3 runs to 15 residues. The germline V and J ends were trimmed by 4 bases and 7 bases, with 17 bases remaining between them. Germline CDR1 is MNHEY and CDR2 is SMNVEV (reference sequence). This CDR3 reads CASSSAREFGNEQFF. Here the CDR3 DNA reads TGTGCCAGCAGTTCGGCCCGGGAGTTCGGGAATGAGCAGTTCTTC.

This clonotype was recorded only once. Just one base apart from a much larger clone, this may be a read error. The chain's CDR3 is CASSLGGRGHEQYF. In DNA form, the CDR3 reads TGCGCCAGCTCCCTGGGGGGCAGGGGGCACGAGCAGTACTTC. The chain combines TRBV5-1 with TRBJ2-7; 8 bases agree with TRBD1. This CDR3 is 14 amino acids long. V dropped 7 bases and J dropped 5; count of bases not matched to a gene: 11. Germline loops: CDR1 SGHRS, CDR2 YFSETQ.

This clonotype was counted only a few times. V is TRBV6-2 or TRBV6-3 and J is TRBJ2-6; 9 nucleotides align to TRBD1. There are 17 residues in the CDR3. J was trimmed by 0 bases and V by 6 bases; bases with no gene match: 6. Germline assignment: CDR1 MNHEY and CDR2 SVGEGT. The CDR3 spells CASRGTGTGSGANVLTF. CDR3 nucleotide sequence: TGTGCCAGCAGGGGGACAGGGACGGGCTCTGGGGCCAACGTCCTGACTTTC.

This chain connects TRBV3-1 to TRBJ1-1; D gene unclear. This CDR3 comprises 13 residues. V lost 8 bases to trimming and J lost 1 base, with 11 bases between them. Per the germline V gene, CDR1 is LGHDT and CDR2 is YNNKEL (reference sequence). CDR3 coding DNA: TGTGCCAGCGCCTTAGGGAGGAACACTGAAGCTTTCTTT. This codes for CASALGRNTEAFF.

This clonotype appeared a few times. The chain combines TRBV12-3 or TRBV12-4 with TRBJ1-6, with TRBD1 matching over 8 bases. V lost 2 bases to trimming and J lost 7 bases; unmatched junction nucleotides: 4. CDR3 length equals 15 residues. CDR3 nucleotides: TGTGCCAGCAGTTTACAGGGGGCGCTCAATTCACCCCTCCACTTT. It encodes CASSLQGALNSPLHF.